Below, 14 T cell receptor beta chains from the same sample are listed, as sequenced in a study of T-cell memory formation after mild COVID-19. TCRdb re-called the 5' RACE reads through MiXCR, storing one row per CDR3 protein. Of about 260,000 distinct CDR3 sequences listed, 16% were seen once; the top ten hold 22%. Sequencing was performed on PBMCs or a T cell subset sorted from them (not recorded which). All receptors come from a man between 18 and 35 years old who had mild COVID-19 (a few samples of this study predate the infection). Cell type and time point are not known.

This clonotype appeared a few times. This chain links TRBV9 with TRBJ1-6; D might be TRBD1 (5 bases). V was cut by 7 bases and J by 7 bases, with 15 bases left in between. The CDR3 runs 14 residues. Germline values: CDR1 SGDLS, CDR2 YYNGEE. This CDR3 is CASSLGDGNSPLHF. The CDR3 nucleotides are TGTGCCAGCTCCCTAGGGGACGGCAATTCACCCCTCCACTTT.

The chain carries TRBV12-2 and TRBJ2-7; TRBD1 is the table's D call and was not checked against the DNA. TRBV12-2 is an annotated pseudogene. The CDR3 has 16 residues. As DNA, the CDR3 is TGTGCAAGTCGCTCAGACTTACCCGGTCCCCACTACGAGCAGTACGTC. Amino acids: CASRSDLPGPHYEQYV.

This clonotype was counted a few times. The rearrangement uses TRBV7-2 and TRBJ2-1; maybe TRBD2 (6 bases). V lost 1 base, J lost 6 bases, and 10 bases lay in between. The CDR3 length is 14 residues. The germline V gene encodes CDR1 SGHTA and CDR2 FQGNSA. The CDR3 sequence is CASSLGHGGNEQFF. The CDR3 DNA sequence: TGTGCCAGCAGCTTAGGGCACGGGGGCAATGAGCAGTTCTTC.

This clonotype has only a few counts. The CDR3 does not close with the conserved phenylalanine or tryptophan, likely indicating a read error. Because the CDR3's place on the DNA is in doubt, the DNA is left out and the CDR3 is given as listed by TCRdb. The rearrangement uses TRBV7-9 and TRBJ1-1; the D call TRBD1 from the table was never checked on the DNA. The V gene's germline CDR1 is SEHNR and CDR2 FQNEAQ (reference sequence). The CDR3 spans 12 residues, counting both ends. This chain's CDR3 is CASSRDRGPTKV.

This clonotype was picked up many times. The chain recombines TRBV4-1 with TRBJ1-5; D call uncertain. CDR3 length: 15 residues. Germline V gene data show CDR1 as MGHRA and CDR2 as YSYEKL. V shed 4 bases and J shed 0 bases, with 10 bases lying between them. CDR3: CASSPRAISNQPQHF. The CDR3 nucleotides read TGCGCCAGCAGCCCCCGGGCAATTAGCAATCAGCCCCAGCATTTT.

The rearrangement joins TRBV29-1 to TRBJ2-7; TRBD2 matches at 7 bases. Unmatched junction bases numbered 9, after V lost 1 base and J lost 6 bases. CDR1 is SQVTM, CDR2 ANQGSEA, per germline. The CDR3 loop spans 14 amino acids. The CDR3 sequence is CSVEAPGGTVEQYF. CDR3 nucleotide sequence: TGCAGCGTTGAAGCCCCGGGGGGAACGGTCGAGCAGTACTTC.

CDR3 DNA sequence: TGTGCCAGCAGTGAGGTCGTGAATTCACCCCTCCACTTT. This gives the protein CASSEVVNSPLHF. The V gene is TRBV6-4, the J gene TRBJ1-6; D not resolved. With 3 bases removed from V and 7 bases from J, the gap between germline ends came to 7 bases. The CDR3 spans 13 residues. Germline V gene data show CDR1 as MRHNA and CDR2 as SNTAGT.

In this sample, this clonotype turned up a few times. The chain combines TRBV6-5 with TRBJ1-1, with D possibly TRBD1 on 6 matching bases. This CDR3 has 15 amino acids. CDR1 is MNHEY, CDR2 SVGAGI, per germline. Trimming cost V 5 bases and J 7 bases, with 20 bases left between them. CDR3 amino acids: CASSPSWGAQLEAFF. Written as DNA, the CDR3 is TGTGCCAGCAGTCCCTCTTGGGGGGCTCAGCTTGAAGCTTTCTTT.

This clonotype was seen a handful of times. The V and J genes are TRBV5-1 and TRBJ1-1; D is possibly TRBD1 (6 bases). Germline lookup yields CDR1 SGHRS and CDR2 YFSETQ. This CDR3 is 15 amino acids long. V gave up 1 base and J gave up 1 base, with 11 bases separating them. The CDR3 region is CASSLMGAGNTEAFF. CDR3 DNA: TGCGCCAGCAGCTTGATGGGGGCCGGGAACACTGAAGCTTTCTTT.

This clonotype turned up a few times. The rearrangement joins TRBV12-3 or TRBV12-4 to TRBJ1-5; D unresolved. Between the trimmed V and J ends, which lost 4 bases and 4 bases, there was a span of 11 bases. This CDR3 contains 14 residues. CDR3 coding DNA: TGTGCCAGCAGTTGGCGGGGTGGGAATCAGCCCCAGCATTTT. Translation gives CASSWRGGNQPQHF.

This clonotype was observed a few times. The V call is TRBV6-6, the J call TRBJ1-5; 8 positions match TRBD1. Trimming took 0 bases from V and 2 from J; bases not matched to a gene: 0. CDR3 length: 15 amino acids. CDR1 and CDR2 (germline): MNHNY, SVGAGI (reference sequence). CDR3 nucleotides: TGTGCCAGCAGTTACTCGGACAGGGGCAATCAGCCCCAGCATTTT. Protein: CASSYSDRGNQPQHF.

J is TRBJ2-7 and V is TRBV18, with a weak D call TRBD2 (6 bases). Looked up from germline, CDR1 is KGHSH and CDR2 is LQKENI. This CDR3 is 14 amino acids long. The ends were cut back, 6 bases at V and 2 bases at J, with 14 bases in the middle. The CDR3 region has the DNA TGTGCCAGCTCGCCGGGACTGCAAACCTACGAGCAGTACTTC. Residues: CASSPGLQTYEQYF.

The rearrangement uses TRBV7-2 and TRBJ2-1; possibly TRBD2 for D (5 bases). The CDR3 extends over 13 amino acids. V lost 4 bases and J 4 bases, leaving 8 bases between the germline ends. Germline V gene data show CDR1 as SGHTA and CDR2 as FQGNSA. The chain's CDR3 is CASSSDWYNEQFF. The CDR3 region has the DNA TGTGCCAGCAGCTCGGACTGGTACAATGAGCAGTTCTTC.

A remark on this clonotype: One junction end does not reproduce the germline sequence, and a read error may be involved. The chain joins TRBV12-3 or TRBV12-4 to TRBJ2-1, with TRBD2 identical over 8 bases. CDR3 length equals 11 residues. CDR3 region: CASSTGTSGRF. Here the CDR3 DNA reads TGTGCCAGCAGTACCGGGACTAGTGGTCGCTTC.